Listed here are 24 T cell receptor beta chains from one sample, sequenced in a study of T-cell memory formation after mild COVID-19. Using its own MiXCR run on the 5' RACE reads, TCRdb lists one record per CDR3 protein. The sample lists roughly 58,000 distinct CDR3 sequences; approximately 9.5% were seen once. Sequenced input: PBMCs or a T cell subset sorted from them (not recorded which). The receptor set was obtained from a man aged 18 to 29 who had mild COVID-19 (a few samples of this study predate the infection). Cell type and time point are not known.

The sample holds a few counts of this clonotype. The V and J genes are TRBV6-5 and TRBJ2-3; 7 bases fit TRBD2. J was trimmed by 4 bases and V by 2 bases; bases with no gene match: 6. Germline V gene lookup returns CDR1 MNHEY and CDR2 SVGAGI. CDR3 size: 15 residues. The CDR3 bases are TGTGCCAGCAGTTACCAAGGACTAGTTCCAGATACGCAGTATTTT. Translating it yields CASSYQGLVPDTQYF.

This clonotype was seen only a few times. The junction departs from germline at one end; a sequencing error may be responsible. This sequence joins TRBV10-3 and TRBJ1-4; D might be TRBD1 (6 bases). The CDR3 runs 16 residues. Germline lookup yields CDR1 ENHRY and CDR2 SYGVKD. CDR3 loop: CAISEGGYGTDEKLFF. The CDR3 DNA is TGTGCCATCAGTGAAGGGGGTTACGGAACTGATGAAAAACTGTTTTTT.

This chain connects TRBV9 to TRBJ2-6; 7 nucleotides align to TRBD1. J gave up 1 base and V 0 bases, and 1 base lay outside the gene matches. This CDR3 is 16 amino acids long. Germline V gives CDR1 SGDLS, CDR2 YYNGEE. CDR3 nucleotides: TGTGCCAGCAGCGTAGAACAGGGGTCTGGGGCCAACGTCCTGACTTTC. This encodes CASSVEQGSGANVLTF. The full variable domain, completed using reference TRBV9 and TRBJ2-6, is DSGVTQTPKHLITATGQRVTLRCSPRSGDLSVYWYQQSLDQGLQFLIQYYNGEERAKGNILERFSAQQFPDLHSELNLSSLELGDSALYFCASSVEQGSGANVLTFGAGSRLTVL.

This clonotype was seen at least ten times. The V call is TRBV5-1, the J call TRBJ2-7, with 8 bases aligning to TRBD1. Losses at the gene ends were 3 bases for V and 0 bases for J; bases not matched to a gene: 14. This CDR3 comprises 18 residues. Germline CDR1 reads SGHRS; CDR2 reads YFSETQ. CDR3 amino acids: CASSWSRTGTSSSYEQYF. The DNA of the CDR3 is TGCGCCAGCAGCTGGAGCAGGACAGGGACCTCGAGCTCCTACGAGCAGTACTTC.

The V and J genes are TRBV15 and TRBJ2-5; 11 nucleotides agree with TRBD2. Germline CDR1 is LNHNV and CDR2 is YYDKDF (reference sequence). The V gene end was trimmed by 5 bases and the J gene end by 1 base; junction bases not matched to a gene: 3. The CDR3 sequence is 15 residues long. CDR3 in amino acids: CATSPGLAGQETQYF. Written as DNA, the CDR3 is TGTGCCACCAGCCCTGGACTAGCGGGCCAAGAGACCCAGTACTTC.

In this sample, this clonotype turned up a few times. The CDR3 sequence: CASKTASSYEQYV. The CDR3 nucleotides are TGTGCCAGCAAAACAGCGAGTTCCTACGAGCAGTACGTC. This sequence joins TRBV6-2 or TRBV6-3 and TRBJ2-7; D ambiguous. This CDR3 contains 13 residues. Germline V gene sequence: CDR1 MNHEY, CDR2 SVGEGT. V lost 7 bases to trimming and J lost 1 base, with 11 bases between them.

This clonotype has more than one count but fewer than ten. The CDR3 bases are TGCGCCAGCAGCTTGGCCCCGTCTCCAGGCTACACCTTC. Residues: CASSLAPSPGYTF. The chain couples TRBV5-1 to TRBJ1-2; D gene ambiguous. The CDR3 sequence is 13 residues long. The germline CDR1 and CDR2 sequences are SGHRS and YFSETQ. V was clipped by 0 bases and J by 8 bases, with 11 bases between them.

To note about this clonotype: This may arise from a read error, as a much more abundant clone is one base away. V gene TRBV12-3 or TRBV12-4 combines with J gene TRBJ2-1; either TRBD1 or TRBD2 may fit D (5 bases each). Trimming pared 7 bases from V and 2 bases from J, leaving 9 bases between. This CDR3 has 13 residues. The DNA of the CDR3 is TGTGCCAGCATCCGGGGACCCTACAATGAGCAGTTCTTC. Translating it yields CASIRGPYNEQFF.

This clonotype was counted between two and nine times. V and J are TRBV20-1 and TRBJ2-7; D might be TRBD2 (5 bases). The germline V gene has CDR1 DFQATT and CDR2 SNEGSKA (reference sequence). With 4 bases removed from V and 6 bases from J, the gap between germline ends came to 19 bases. This CDR3 has 14 amino acids. The CDR3 DNA sequence: TGCAGTGCTATTTCACGGGGTGTTTGGATCGAGCAGTACTTC. Its translation: CSAISRGVWIEQYF.

This clonotype was picked up a small number of times. The CDR3 DNA reads as TGTGCCAGCAGTTTAGGGTTCTCTTACCAAGAGACCCAGTACTTC. It is translated as CASSLGFSYQETQYF. The chain is built from TRBV12-3 or TRBV12-4 and TRBJ2-5; no firm D call. Between the trimmed V and J ends, which lost 1 base and 0 bases, there was a span of 9 bases. This CDR3 has 15 amino acids.

V gene TRBV12-3 or TRBV12-4 combines with J gene TRBJ2-5; tentatively, D is TRBD1 or TRBD2 (5 bases each). V lost 7 bases to trimming and J lost 2 bases, with 17 bases between them. The CDR3 runs 15 residues. The chain's CDR3 is CASNVVGDGQETQYF. The CDR3, as DNA: TGTGCCAGCAACGTCGTGGGGGATGGACAAGAGACCCAGTACTTC.

Only a few counts were recorded for this clonotype. The V and J genes are TRBV20-1 and TRBJ1-2; 10 positions agree with TRBD1. Per germline, CDR1 DFQATT and CDR2 SNEGSKA (reference sequence). The CDR3 covers 13 residues. Trimming removed 6 bases from V and 6 bases from J; junction bases left unmatched: 7. The CDR3 DNA follows: TGCAGTGCGGCGGACAGGGGGAAGCATGGCTACACCTTC. This translates into CSAADRGKHGYTF.

This clonotype has ten or more counts. The gene calls are TRBV5-5 and TRBJ2-5; no clear D. V lost 2 bases, J lost 0 bases, and 8 bases lay in between. This CDR3 region has 14 residues. In germline, CDR1 is SGHKS, CDR2 YYEKEE (reference sequence). The CDR3 sequence: CASSFSTHQETQYF. CDR3 bases: TGTGCCAGCAGCTTCTCCACACACCAAGAGACCCAGTACTTC.

This clonotype has more than one count but fewer than ten. The genes are TRBV12-3 or TRBV12-4 and TRBJ1-5, with D possibly TRBD1 on 6 matching bases. V was clipped by 6 bases and J by 7 bases, with 19 bases between them. The CDR3 runs to 15 residues. The CDR3 coding sequence is TGTGCCAGCAGCCCTAGGGGGGGGGCAAGGCAGCCCCAGCATTTT. It translates to CASSPRGGARQPQHF.

The rearrangement uses TRBV18 and TRBJ1-1; 10 bases are a match to TRBD1. V lost 0 bases and J lost 0; bases outside the gene matches: 7. This CDR3 comprises 18 residues. Germline lookup yields CDR1 KGHSH and CDR2 LQKENI. CDR3 loop: CASSPPRGQGSLNTEAFF. The CDR3 DNA follows: TGTGCCAGCTCACCACCTCGGGGACAGGGGAGCTTGAACACTGAAGCTTTCTTT.

This clonotype was seen only a few times. This chain uses TRBV15 with TRBJ2-7; D is uncertain. Germline CDR1 reads LNHNV; CDR2 reads YYDKDF (reference sequence). This CDR3 has 13 amino acids. V lost 1 base and J lost 3, with 7 bases in between. This CDR3 is CATSRVGNYEQYV. For the CDR3, the DNA is TGTGCCACCAGCAGAGTGGGCAACTACGAGCAGTACGTC.

This sequence joins TRBV10-3 and TRBJ2-5; 7 bases are a match to TRBD2. The CDR3 sequence is 13 residues long. CDR1 is ENHRY, CDR2 SYGVKD, per germline. The V gene end was trimmed by 4 bases and the J gene end by 3 bases; junction bases not matched to a gene: 2. CDR3 residues: CAISVGTKETQYF. The DNA for the CDR3 is TGTGCCATCAGTGTCGGGACTAAAGAGACCCAGTACTTC.

This clonotype has only a few counts. The genes are TRBV5-4 and TRBJ1-1; no clear D gene. Germline-derived CDR1 and CDR2 are SGHNT and YYREEE (reference sequence). The CDR3 sequence is 15 residues long. V was shortened by 0 bases and J by 0 bases, with 9 bases between the two germline ends. CDR3 bases: TGTGCCAGCAGCTTGGAATGGGATCTGAACACTGAAGCTTTCTTT. Encoded protein: CASSLEWDLNTEAFF.

This clonotype was seen a few times. The chain links TRBV4-2 to TRBJ2-1, with 7 bases that match TRBD2. This CDR3 is built from 14 residues. With 8 bases clipped from V and 5 bases from J, the junction kept 9 bases outside the gene matches. Germline values: CDR1 LGHNA, CDR2 YNFKEQ. The CDR3 reads CASGERGPNNEQFF. The CDR3 bases are TGTGCCAGCGGGGAGCGGGGACCGAACAATGAGCAGTTCTTC.

This clonotype was detected a few times. J is TRBJ2-3 and V is TRBV3-1; 7 nucleotides match TRBD1. Germline assignment: CDR1 LGHDT and CDR2 YNNKEL (reference sequence). After removal of 5 bases from V and 5 bases from J, the junction contained 4 bases not matched to a gene. The CDR3 is 13 amino acids. The CDR3 DNA follows: TGTGCCAGCAGCAACACAGGGGTAGATACGCAGTATTTT. It codes for CASSNTGVDTQYF.

This clonotype was counted only a few times. This chain connects TRBV5-1 to TRBJ1-1; D remains unclear. Between the trimmed V and J ends, which lost 0 bases and 4 bases, there was a span of 10 bases. Germline CDR1 reads SGHRS; CDR2 reads YFSETQ. This CDR3 has 14 residues. CDR3 in amino acids: CASSLEGSPTEAFF. The CDR3 DNA reads TGCGCCAGCAGCTTGGAAGGTAGCCCCACTGAAGCTTTCTTT.

The chain links TRBV4-2 to TRBJ2-1, with D perhaps matching TRBD1 (5 bases). The CDR3 length is 16 residues. The germline V and J ends were trimmed by 1 base and 3 bases, with 13 bases remaining between them. The germline gives CDR1 LGHNA, CDR2 YNFKEQ. CDR3 loop: CASSQAAWGLYNEQFF. The CDR3 DNA reads as TGTGCCAGCAGCCAAGCGGCGTGGGGCCTCTACAATGAGCAGTTCTTC.

This clonotype was found a few times. The chain uses TRBV7-6 and TRBJ1-5; D is unresolved. V gave up 2 bases and J gave up 6 bases, with 11 bases separating them. There are 14 residues in the CDR3. CDR1 is SGHVS, CDR2 FNYEAQ, per germline. CDR3 bases: TGTGCCAGCAGCTTATTCCGGGGAAGTCAGCCCCAGCATTTT. It specifies CASSLFRGSQPQHF.

This clonotype was observed many times. V usage is TRBV10-3 and J usage is TRBJ2-7, with 8 bases aligning to TRBD2. Per the germline V gene, CDR1 is ENHRY and CDR2 is SYGVKD. This CDR3 comprises 14 residues. Trimming at V came to 11 bases and at J to 1 base, leaving 10 bases not matched to a gene. The DNA for the CDR3 is TGTGCCTCGGGCAGAGCGGGGGAGTCCTACGAGCAGTACTTC. This translates into CASGRAGESYEQYF.